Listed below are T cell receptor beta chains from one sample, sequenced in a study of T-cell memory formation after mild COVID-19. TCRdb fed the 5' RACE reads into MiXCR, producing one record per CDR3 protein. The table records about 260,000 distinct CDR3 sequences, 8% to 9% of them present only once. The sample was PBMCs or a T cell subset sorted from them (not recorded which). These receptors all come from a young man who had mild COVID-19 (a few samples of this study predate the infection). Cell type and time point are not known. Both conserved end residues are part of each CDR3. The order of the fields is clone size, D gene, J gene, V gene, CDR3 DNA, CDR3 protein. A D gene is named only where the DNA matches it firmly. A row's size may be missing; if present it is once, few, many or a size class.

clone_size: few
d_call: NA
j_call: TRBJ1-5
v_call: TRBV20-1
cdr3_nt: TGCAGTGCTAGTGGGGGACTACAGCCCCAGCATTTT
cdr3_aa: CSASGGLQPQHF

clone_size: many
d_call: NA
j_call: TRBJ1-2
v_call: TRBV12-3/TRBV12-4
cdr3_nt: TGTGCCAGCAGCCGTGGCGCCTATGGTTTCTATGGCTACACCTTC
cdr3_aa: CASSRGAYGFYGYTF

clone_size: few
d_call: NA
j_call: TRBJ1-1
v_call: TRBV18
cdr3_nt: TGTGCCAGCGCAAGGGGGGGGCCCACTGAAGCTTTCTTT
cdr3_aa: CASARGGPTEAFF

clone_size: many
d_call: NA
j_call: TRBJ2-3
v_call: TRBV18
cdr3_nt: TGTGCCAGCAGCCCGGGTGATACGCAGTATTTT
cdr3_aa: CASSPGDTQYF

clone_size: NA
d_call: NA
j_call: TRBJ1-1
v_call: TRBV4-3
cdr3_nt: TGCGCCAGCAGCCAAGTCTTAGGTCGAGGGGACACTGAAGCTTTCTTT
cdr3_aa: CASSQVLGRGDTEAFF

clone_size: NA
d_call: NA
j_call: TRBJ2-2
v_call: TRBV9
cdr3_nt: TGTGCCAGCAGCTCTAACCCCGGGGAGCTGTTTTTT
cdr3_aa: CASSSNPGELFF

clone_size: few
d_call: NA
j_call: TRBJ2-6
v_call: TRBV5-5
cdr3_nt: TGTGCCAGCAGCTACCCAAACCCCCTCTCTGGGGCCAACGTCCTGACTTTC
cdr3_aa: CASSYPNPLSGANVLTF

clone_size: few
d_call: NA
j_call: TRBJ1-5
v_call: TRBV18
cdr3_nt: TGTGCCAGCTCACCAACAATCGACAGTGGGGCTCAGCCCCAGCATTTT
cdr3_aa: CASSPTIDSGAQPQHF

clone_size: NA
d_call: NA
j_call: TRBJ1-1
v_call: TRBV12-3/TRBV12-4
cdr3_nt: TGTGCCAGAAGTTACGATAGGGGAGGACCGAACACTGAAGCTTTCTTT
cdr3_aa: CARSYDRGGPNTEAFF

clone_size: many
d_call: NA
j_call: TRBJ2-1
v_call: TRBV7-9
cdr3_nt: TGTGCCAGCAGTAACGGGACACCCTACAATGAGCAGTTCTTC
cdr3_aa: CASSNGTPYNEQFF

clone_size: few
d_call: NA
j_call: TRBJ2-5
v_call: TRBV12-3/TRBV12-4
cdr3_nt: TGTGCCAGCAGTGTAATGGGTGTCCAAGAGACCCAGTACTTC
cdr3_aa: CASSVMGVQETQYF

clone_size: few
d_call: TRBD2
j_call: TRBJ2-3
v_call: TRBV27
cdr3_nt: TGTGCCAGCAGTTCCCGACTAGCGGGGTACGAATACAATACGCAGTATTTT
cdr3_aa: CASSSRLAGYEYNTQYF

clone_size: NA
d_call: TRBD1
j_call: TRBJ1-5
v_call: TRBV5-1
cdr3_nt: TGCGCCAGCAGCCCGGACGCGCAGGGGGCAGGACAGCCCCAGCATTTT
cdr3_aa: CASSPDAQGAGQPQHF

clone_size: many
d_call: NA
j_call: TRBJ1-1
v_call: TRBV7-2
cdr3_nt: TGTGCCAGCAGCTCGACAGGTATGAACACTGAAGCTTTCTTT
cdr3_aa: CASSSTGMNTEAFF

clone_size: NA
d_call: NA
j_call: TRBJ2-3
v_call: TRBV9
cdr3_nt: TGTGCCAGCAGCCCTTTCCCGGGGGGCCAAACAGATACGCAGTATTTT
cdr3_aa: CASSPFPGGQTDTQYF

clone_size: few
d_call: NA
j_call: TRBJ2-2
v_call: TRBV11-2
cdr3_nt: TGTGCCAGCAGATATCCGGGACTCGCCCTCCGCGGGGAGCTGTTTTTT
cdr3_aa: CASRYPGLALRGELFF

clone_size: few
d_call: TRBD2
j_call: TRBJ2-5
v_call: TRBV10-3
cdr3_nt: TGTGCCATCAGGGGGACTAGCGGGGCCCAAGAGACCCAGTACTTC
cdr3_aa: CAIRGTSGAQETQYF

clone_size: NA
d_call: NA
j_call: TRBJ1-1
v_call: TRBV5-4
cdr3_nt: TGTGCCAGCAGCTTACAATCCCAGGGTGATACTGAAGCTTTCTTT
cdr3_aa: CASSLQSQGDTEAFF

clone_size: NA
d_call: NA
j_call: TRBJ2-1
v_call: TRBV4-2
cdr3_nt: TGTGCCAGCAGCCGGGACGTAAGACATGAGCAGTTCTTC
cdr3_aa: CASSRDVRHEQFF

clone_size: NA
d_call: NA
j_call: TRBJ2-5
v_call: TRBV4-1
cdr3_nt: TGCGCCAGCAGCTCACCGACCCTCAGGTTAAATCGAGAGACCCAGTACTTC
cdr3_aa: CASSSPTLRLNRETQYF

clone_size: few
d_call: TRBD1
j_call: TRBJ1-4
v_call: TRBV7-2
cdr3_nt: TGTGCCAGCAGTGTGGGACAGGGAAATGAAAAACTGTTTTTT
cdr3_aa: CASSVGQGNEKLFF

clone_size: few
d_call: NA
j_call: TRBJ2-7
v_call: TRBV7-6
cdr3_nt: TGTGCCAGCAGCTCCCAATGGGACGGCGAGCAGTACTTC
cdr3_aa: CASSSQWDGEQYF

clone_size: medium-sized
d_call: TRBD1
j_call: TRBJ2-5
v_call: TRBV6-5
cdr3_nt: TGTGCCAGCAGTTACTCGACAGGGGGCGGGAAGACCCAGTACTTC
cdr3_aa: CASSYSTGGGKTQYF

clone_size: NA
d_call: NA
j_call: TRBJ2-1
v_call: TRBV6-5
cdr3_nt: TGTGCCAGCAGCCCCAGGGGGGACCCTTTTTACAATGAGCAGTTCTTC
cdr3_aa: CASSPRGDPFYNEQFF

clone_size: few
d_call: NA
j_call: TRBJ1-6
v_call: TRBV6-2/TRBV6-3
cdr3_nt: TGTGCCAGCAGTTGGCAGGTGGGACCCCTCCACTTT
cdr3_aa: CASSWQVGPLHF

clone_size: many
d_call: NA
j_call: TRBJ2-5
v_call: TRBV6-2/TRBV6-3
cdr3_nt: TGTGCCAGCAGTTACGAAGGTGCGGGCCTCAAGACCCAGTACTTC
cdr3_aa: CASSYEGAGLKTQYF

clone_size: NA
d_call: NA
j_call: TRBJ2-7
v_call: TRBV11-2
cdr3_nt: TGTGCCAGCAGCTTATCTTTGATTGCGGGGGCCTCCGCCTACGAGCAGTACTTC
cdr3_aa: CASSLSLIAGASAYEQYF

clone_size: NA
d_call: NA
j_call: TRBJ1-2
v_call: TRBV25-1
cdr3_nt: TGTGCCAGCAGTGACCCAGTGAACTATGGCTACACCTTC
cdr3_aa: CASSDPVNYGYTF

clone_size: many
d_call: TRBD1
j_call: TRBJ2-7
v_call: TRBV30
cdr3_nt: TGTGCCTGGAGTGTAGACAGGGGGCCCTACGAGCAGTACTTC
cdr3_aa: CAWSVDRGPYEQYF

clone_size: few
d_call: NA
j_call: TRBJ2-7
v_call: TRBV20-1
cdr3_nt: TGCAGTGCCTTTTACGGGGACGAGCAGTACTTC
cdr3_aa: CSAFYGDEQYF

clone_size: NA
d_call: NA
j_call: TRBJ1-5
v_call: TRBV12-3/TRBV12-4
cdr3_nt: TGTGCCAGCAGCCAATCTCGAGGGGGGGGAGTCAGCAATCAGCCCCAGCATTTT
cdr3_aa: CASSQSRGGGVSNQPQHF

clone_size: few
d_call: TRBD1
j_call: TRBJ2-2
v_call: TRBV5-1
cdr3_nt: TGCGCCAGCAGCCCCAACCCGGGACAGGGAGGCACCGGGGAGCTGTTTTTT
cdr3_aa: CASSPNPGQGGTGELFF

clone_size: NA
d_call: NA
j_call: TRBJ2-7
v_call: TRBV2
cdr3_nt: TGTGCCAGCAACCCTACGACAGGGGAGGGGGAGCAGTACTTC
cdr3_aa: CASNPTTGEGEQYF

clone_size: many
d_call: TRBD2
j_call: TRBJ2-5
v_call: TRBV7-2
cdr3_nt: TGTGCCAGCAGCCCTTATAGGGCGGGGGGAGCAGAGACCCAGTACTTC
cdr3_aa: CASSPYRAGGAETQYF

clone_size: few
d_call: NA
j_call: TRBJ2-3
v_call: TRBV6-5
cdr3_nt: TGTGCCAGCAGTTTCTCGCGCACAGATACGCAGTATTTT
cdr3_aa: CASSFSRTDTQYF

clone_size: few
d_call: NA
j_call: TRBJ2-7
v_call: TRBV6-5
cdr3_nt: TGTGCCACCGACAGTCACCACGAGCAGTACTTC
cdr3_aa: CATDSHHEQYF

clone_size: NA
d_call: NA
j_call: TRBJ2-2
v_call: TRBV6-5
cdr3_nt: TGTGCCAGCAGTTACATTGGGAAGACCGGGGAGCTGTTTTTT
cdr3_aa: CASSYIGKTGELFF

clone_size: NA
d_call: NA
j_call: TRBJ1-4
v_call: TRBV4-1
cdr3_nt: TGCGCCAGCAGCTACCTCTGGGACCCCGGAGGTGAAAAACTGTTTTTT
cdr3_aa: CASSYLWDPGGEKLFF

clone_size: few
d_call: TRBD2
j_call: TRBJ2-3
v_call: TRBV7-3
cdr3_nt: TGTGCCAGCAGCCTTCAACCCGGGGGGTCTAGCACAGATACGCAGTATTTT
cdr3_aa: CASSLQPGGSSTDTQYF

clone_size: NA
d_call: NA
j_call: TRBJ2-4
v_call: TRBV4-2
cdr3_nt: TGTGCCAGCAGCAGACCCCTGGACACTACCACCCAAAACATTCAGTACTTC
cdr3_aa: CASSRPLDTTTQNIQYF

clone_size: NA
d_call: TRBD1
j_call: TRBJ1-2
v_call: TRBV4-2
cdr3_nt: TGTGCCAGCAGCTTTCAGGGGGTTTCTGGGAGCTATGGCTACACCTTC
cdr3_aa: CASSFQGVSGSYGYTF

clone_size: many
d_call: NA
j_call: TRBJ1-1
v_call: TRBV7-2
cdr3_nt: TGTGCCAGCAGCACGTACAGGGATGAAGCTTTCTTT
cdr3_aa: CASSTYRDEAFF

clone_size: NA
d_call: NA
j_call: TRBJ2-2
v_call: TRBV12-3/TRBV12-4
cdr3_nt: TGTGCCAGCAACTTGGACGGGGCCGGGGAGCTGTTTTTT
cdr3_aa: CASNLDGAGELFF

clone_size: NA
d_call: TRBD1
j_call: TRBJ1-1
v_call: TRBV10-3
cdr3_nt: TGTGCCATCAGACCGGGACAGGGGGTGAACACTGAAGCTTTCTTT
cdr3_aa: CAIRPGQGVNTEAFF

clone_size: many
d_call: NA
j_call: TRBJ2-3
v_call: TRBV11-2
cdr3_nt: TGTGCCAGCAGCTCTCCCTCCCGTTACCGCGTTTTATCTATGGATACGCAGTATTTT
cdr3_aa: CASSSPSRYRVLSMDTQYF

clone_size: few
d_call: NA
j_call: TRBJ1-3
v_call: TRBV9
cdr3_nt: TGTGCCAGCAGCGTAAGAGGGGCGACTGGAAACACCATATATTTT
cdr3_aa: CASSVRGATGNTIYF

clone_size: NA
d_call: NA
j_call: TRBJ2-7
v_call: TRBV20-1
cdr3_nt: TGCAGTGCTTTCCGGGACAACTCCTACGAGCAGTACTTC
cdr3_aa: CSAFRDNSYEQYF

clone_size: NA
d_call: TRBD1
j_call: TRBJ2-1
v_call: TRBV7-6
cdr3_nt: TGTGCCAGCAGCTTAGTCGGACAGGGCTACAATGAGCAGTTCTTC
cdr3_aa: CASSLVGQGYNEQFF

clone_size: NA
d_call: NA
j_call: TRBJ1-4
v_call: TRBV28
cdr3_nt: TGTGCCAGCAGTTCCAACCCTCGGGACGGGGCTAATGAAAAACTGTTTTTT
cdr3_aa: CASSSNPRDGANEKLFF

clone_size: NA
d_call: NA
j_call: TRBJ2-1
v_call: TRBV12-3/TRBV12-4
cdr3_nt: TGTGCCAGCAGTTCGGATCCTTCCTACAATGAGCAGTTCTTC
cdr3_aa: CASSSDPSYNEQFF

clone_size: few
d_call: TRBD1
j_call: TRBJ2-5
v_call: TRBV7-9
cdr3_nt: TGTGCCACTCCGGTGACAGGGGGAGTGGAGACCCAGTACTTC
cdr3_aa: CATPVTGGVETQYF

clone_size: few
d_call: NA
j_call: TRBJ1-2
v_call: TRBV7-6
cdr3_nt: TGTGCCAGCAGCTTAGAAGAGGGGCCATCAACTTATGGCTACACCTTC
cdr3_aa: CASSLEEGPSTYGYTF

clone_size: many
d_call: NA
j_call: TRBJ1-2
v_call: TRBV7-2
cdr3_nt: TGTGCCAGCAGCTTAGAAGGGACCCAGGGCTACACCTTC
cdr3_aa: CASSLEGTQGYTF